This TCR beta chain is drawn from a study of control samples from healthy donors and cancer patients. Produced via immunoSEQ multiplex PCR; TCRdb's table is partial and in-frame only. This table holds approximately 44,000 clones, over 65% found once. Trimming removed 8 bases from V and 7 bases from J; junction bases left unmatched: 7. The CDR3 is 12 amino acids. The germline V gene has CDR1 MNHEY and CDR2 SVGAGI. The clonotype comes from a male donor with melanoma. Material for sequencing was formalin-fixed, paraffin-embedded tissue. The chain has TRBV6-5 and TRBJ1-1; 7 nucleotides line up with TRBD1. The CDR3 DNA follows: TGTGCCAGCTTTTTTGGGGACAGTGAAGCTTTCTTT. It specifies CASFFGDSEAFF.